This entry describes one TCR beta chain. This clonotype was observed a few times. The antigen this receptor binds is unknown. Per-base qualities were not stored, and no clone one base away is much larger. These data are taken from a study of CD8 T cells in ankylosing spondylitis (dated by TCRdb to between 2016 and 2019). Notes on the research overall: The study set out to find disease-linked TCR variants by profiling T cell receptor beta repertoires in ankylosing spondylitis patients and healthy donors. Samples of peripheral blood were taken, and for ankylosing spondylitis patients, synovial fluid was collected as well. The whole study cohort included roughly 110 healthy donors and under 30 ankylosing spondylitis patients.

Here is what the overall study found, with its caveats: A CD8+ phenotype was shown by the disease-linked clones, which were found at relatively low frequencies in peripheral blood. Some motif variants had previously been reported in the synovial fluid and blood of reactive arthritis patients, which suggests shared mechanisms of disease initiation. Blood from ankylosing spondylitis patients appeared to be characterized by a TCR beta motif made up of several highly homologous amino acid variants. Significant enrichment of the disease-linked clones was reported in matched synovial fluid samples from ankylosing spondylitis patients.

The listed sequencing device is Illumina HiSeq 2500. Quantitative 5'-RACE with molecular barcodes was the method used to prepare the TCR beta libraries. Processing in the source paper ran as follows. A new computational method, built on a probabilistic model of VDJ rearrangement, was used to identify disease-linked TCR variants. Clones were called with MiXCR by TCRdb after fastp trimmed the public reads at Q25, and only in-frame beta chains were retained. One record per CDR3 amino acid sequence lists the most common genes and DNA. These V and J calls are TCRdb output, not the study's own analysis. The sample data list roughly 180,000 distinct CDR3 sequences, and around 9.6% of these were observed just once. The leading ten clones occupy roughly 16% of the sample. The receptor was isolated from a female donor with ankylosing spondylitis or in good health (not recorded which). The sample taken for sequencing was blood, either unsorted or a sorted T cell fraction (not recorded which).

The nucleotides read TGTGCCAGCAGCCCTACACCCGGACAGTCCCAAGAGACCCAGTACTTC. Its protein product is CASSPTPGQSQETQYF. The V gene is TRBV9 and the J gene is TRBJ2-5, and perhaps TRBD1 as D gene, on 6 matching bases. V is clipped by 4 bases and J by 1 base, and the sequence between their germline boundaries is 17 bases long. From the germline V gene, CDR1 is SGDLS and CDR2 is YYNGEE. The CDR3 measures 16 amino acids from cysteine to phenylalanine. This entry keeps only the CDR3 DNA: 48 bases, framed from base 1. The variable domain in full, with residues beyond the CDR3 obtained from the reference TRBV9 and TRBJ2-5 genes, is DSGVTQTPKHLITATGQRVTLRCSPRSGDLSVYWYQQSLDQGLQFLIQYYNGEERAKGNILERFSAQQFPDLHSELNLSSLELGDSALYFCASSPTPGQSQETQYFGPGTRLLVL.